This TCR beta chain was sequenced for a study of T cell changes during pregnancy in multiple sclerosis (dated by TCRdb to between 2018 and 2021). Background for the entire study: The study looked at changes in the T cell repertoire across pregnancy in women with multiple sclerosis.

Trimming accounts for 7 bases at V and 1 base at J, while the number of junction bases matched to no gene is 9. Spanning cysteine to phenylalanine, the CDR3 consists of 17 amino acids. Only CDR3 DNA remains: 51 bases, in frame from the first base. Based on the germline V gene, the CDR1 and CDR2 sequences are SGHRS and YFSETQ. Library construction relied on the immunoSEQ multiplex PCR assay. As stored in TCRdb, this immuneACCESS dataset retains in-frame rearrangements with V and J assigned. A fraction of the clones does not appear; measured against another copy, unresolved V genes explain less than half of the discrepancy, and the remainder lacks a known reason. Across this sample there are about 89,000 clones, with about 91% seen only once. The biggest ten clones account for approximately 2.4% of the sample. As regards this clone: What this receptor recognizes is not known. The sample holds no much larger clone one base away, and base qualities are not on file.

The chain couples TRBV5-1 to TRBJ2-6; TRBD1 fits 9 bases in the junction. Sample: peripheral blood, taken after pregnancy. This TCR came from a female donor in good health, enrolled as a control in a pregnancy study. The CDR3 loop reads CASSSTGGISGANVLTF. At the DNA level, the sequence is TGCGCCAGCTCGTCGACAGGGGGTATTTCTGGGGCCAACGTCCTGACTTTC.